The following is a TCR beta chain sequence with its context. These data originate in a study of cytomegalovirus exposure and HLA in healthy donors. This PCR relied on a set of 60 Vbeta primers and 13 Jbeta primers. The protocol was immunoSEQ multiplex PCR, while the TCRdb copy is restricted to in-frame clones and leaves out a portion. This sample's table has around 30,000 clones. Germline CDR1 and CDR2: SGDLS and YYNGEE. This CDR3 has 16 amino acids. With 4 bases removed from V and 5 bases from J, the gap between germline ends came to 19 bases. This receptor was identified in a man aged 25 to 45 in good health and CMV-seronegative. The chain has TRBV9 and TRBJ1-3; no clear D gene. The sequencing input was PBMCs. The CDR3: CASSPTPRDYRNTIYF. The CDR3 bases are TGTGCCAGCAGCCCCACCCCCCGGGATTACAGAAACACCATATATTTT.